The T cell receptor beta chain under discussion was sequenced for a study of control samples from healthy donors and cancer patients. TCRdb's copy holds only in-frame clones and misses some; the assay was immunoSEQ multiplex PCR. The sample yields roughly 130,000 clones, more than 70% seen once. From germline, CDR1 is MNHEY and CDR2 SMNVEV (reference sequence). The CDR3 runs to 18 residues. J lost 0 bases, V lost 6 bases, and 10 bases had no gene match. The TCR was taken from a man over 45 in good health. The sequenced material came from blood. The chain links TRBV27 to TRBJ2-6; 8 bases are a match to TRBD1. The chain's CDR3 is CASRTRDRSRSGANVLTF. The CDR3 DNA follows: TGTGCCAGCAGAACCCGGGACAGGTCACGCTCTGGGGCCAACGTCCTGACTTTC.